This TCR beta chain stems from a study of T cell repertoires in cytomegalovirus infection. Study-wide context: Evidence of both CMV infection and a matching HLA type came from public TCR beta signatures.

TCRdb reprocessed the reads with MiXCR, giving one entry per CDR3 protein. The table has some 300,000 distinct CDR3 sequences, 15% to 20% seen once. Turning to this clonotype: Its antigen remains unknown.

Notes on the study in general: Ex vivo, HLA-C-restricted CMV-specific TCR beta clonotypes prevailed over the rest of the response. Cumulative frequency of public TCR beta families picked out carriers of CMV plus the relevant HLA.

Trimming removed 4 bases from V and 0 bases from J, with 12 bases in between. Germline V gene lookup returns CDR1 DFQATT and CDR2 SNEGSKA (reference sequence). The CDR3 extends over 14 amino acids. The TCR was taken from a human donor in good health (CMV status not recorded). Some clones in this sample may be carry-over from other donors' samples. The chain combines TRBV20-1 with TRBJ1-1, with no clear D. The material sequenced was PBMCs. The CDR3 region is CSAKEGGMNTEAFF. For the CDR3, the DNA is TGCAGTGCTAAGGAGGGCGGCATGAACACTGAAGCTTTCTTT.